This T cell receptor (beta chain) was sequenced for a study of blood T cell repertoires in COVID-19. Study-level background: Both acute and convalescent COVID-19 samples were obtained from the United States, Italy and Spain. PBMCs, B-cell-depleted T cells, or T cells provided the cDNA or gDNA that made up the material.

Per the germline V gene, CDR1 is MGHRA and CDR2 is YSYEKL. This CDR3 spans 14 amino acids. Germline trimming cut 5 bases from V and 4 bases from J; bases unmatched to any gene: 5. Living in about two dozen US areas, the participants were between about 18 and 90 years of age. Authors' analysis steps: The authors estimated nucleated cell counts from reference gene primer amplification. This table comes from immunoSEQ multiplex PCR, and its TCRdb copy is limited to in-frame clones, with some not included. The DNA was the basis for D and trimming; V, J and clone size are from that table. This table has roughly 250,000 clones, roughly 90% appearing once.

Material for sequencing was PBMCs or T cells enriched from blood (not recorded which). V is TRBV4-1 and J is TRBJ1-1, with 9 bases aligning to TRBD1. This TCR was recovered from a middle-aged woman with acute COVID-19. CDR3 loop: CASSIRDRATEAFF. The CDR3 region has the DNA TGCGCCAGCAGCATACGGGACAGGGCCACTGAAGCTTTCTTT.